This T cell receptor beta chain is drawn from a study of T cell repertoires in cytomegalovirus infection. On the study more broadly: The study used recently identified HLA-C-restricted and well-studied HLA-B-restricted CMV epitopes. Through public TCR beta signatures, both CMV infection and matching HLA type were indicated.

General study results and limits: Using cumulative public TCR beta family frequency, the authors identified those who carried CMV together with the relevant HLA. HLA-C-restricted, CMV-specific TCR beta clonotypes were dominant ex vivo.

The CDR3 runs 14 residues. Trimming took 4 bases from V and 4 from J, leaving 11 bases between them. CDR1 MNHGY and CDR2 SAAAGT come from the germline V gene. With regard to this clonotype: As yet, its antigen is unknown.

TCRdb redid the calling of the reads with MiXCR, one entry per CDR3 protein. This sample has 350,000 to 400,000 distinct CDR3 sequences, with about a third found just once. The clonotype was recovered from a human donor in good health (CMV status not recorded). Some clones in this sample may be carry-over from other donors' samples. The chain is built from TRBV6-8 and TRBJ1-5; unclear D gene. This material consisted of cultured PBMCs, taken from culture after CMV antigen stimulation. In nucleotides, the CDR3 is TGTGCCAGCAGTTCGAACAGCCAGAATCAGCCCCAGCATTTT. This sequence encodes CASSSNSQNQPQHF.